The clone carrying this T cell receptor beta chain was detected a few times. This entry is derived from a study of neurological immune-mediated disorders. TCRdb independently ran MiXCR on the 5' RACE reads; one entry per CDR3 protein. In the table there are 78,000 or so distinct CDR3 sequences, approximately 5% of which are singletons. The CDR3 contains 15 residues. Germline lookup yields CDR1 SGHDN and CDR2 FVKESK. The V gene end was trimmed by 7 bases and the J gene end by 3 bases; junction bases not matched to a gene: 12. The source of this sequence is a woman between 25 and 40 years old with multiple sclerosis. Source material: PBMCs. The chain is built from TRBV14 and TRBJ2-7; TRBD1 aligns across 7 bases. The CDR3 DNA follows: TGTGCCAGCACCCCGAACGACAGGGTGCGCTACGAGCAGTACTTC. Its translation: CASTPNDRVRYEQYF.